This TCR beta chain was profiled in a study of cytomegalovirus exposure and HLA in healthy donors (dated by TCRdb to about 2017). Context from the whole study: According to a later analysis, the 120 or so validation repertoires were produced on the same platform as the 600 to 850 repertoires of the first cohort. The study aimed to test whether signatures of past pathogen exposure could be identified by cataloging public T cell receptors. High-throughput TCR immunosequencing, statistical association of individual TCRs with disease status, and machine learning were combined to predict cytomegalovirus infection status. In addition to the first cohort of several hundred subjects, a separate validation cohort of over 90 different subjects was used.

A remark on this clone: There is no known antigen for this receptor. No much larger clone is present one base from it, and per-base qualities are unavailable.

Measured from the cysteine to the phenylalanine, the CDR3 is 14 residues long. The retained sequence is limited to the CDR3, 42 bases, with the frame set at the first base. Per the germline V gene (reference sequence), SGHKS is the CDR1 and YYEKEE is the CDR2. Ends trimmed: V by 2 bases, J by 7 bases; bases unmatched to a gene: 1. The library relied on the immunoSEQ multiplex PCR assay. For the original study's pipeline: A statistical classification framework was built for diagnosing cytomegalovirus status from the catalog of TCR beta chain sequences. TCRdb re-hosts the immuneACCESS table, in-frame sequences only. Its copies lack some clones; in the studies checked, an unresolved V gene accounts for under half of them, and the cause for the rest is not known. V, J and clone size were drawn from that table, and D and trimming were deduced from the DNA. The sample profile shows 110,000 or so clones; approximately 86% of them were found once. The ten largest make up about 4.2% of the sample.

Donors formed part of the validation cohort, which comprised over a hundred subjects and was distinct from the first cohort of 550 to 850 subjects. Results and caveats for the whole study, not just this receptor: Cytomegalovirus status was reported to be diagnosed by the classifier with high specificity and sensitivity in both the original and validation cohorts. The authors suggested that the approach could potentially be extended to other disease states and immunological phenotypes. In the study, about 150 TCR beta chains were listed as associated with cytomegalovirus. In vitro tests confirmed that a few of the cytomegalovirus-associated TCR beta chains recognize cytomegalovirus antigens. A later analysis lacked HLA typing for the validation cohort, so it scored co-occurrence in that cohort across all 110 or so repertoires. Most TCR sequences were observed very rarely across donors, whereas some public TCRs were present in many individuals. Subsequent analysis determined that TCRs grouped into clusters in the first cohort also showed a tendency toward co-occurrence across the 120 or so validation repertoires, and approximately 94% of cluster scores exceeded 0.

Recombination joined TRBV5-5 with TRBJ1-6, and 9 bases in between align with TRBD1. This receptor was identified in a man aged 18 to 35 in good health and CMV-seropositive. Specimen: PBMCs. The nucleotides are TGTGCCAGCAGCTTCGGGACAGGGAATTCACCCCTCCACTTT. Translated, this is CASSFGTGNSPLHF.